This entry concerns a single T cell receptor beta chain. The length of the CDR3 is 15 residues. The V segment lost 5 bases and the J segment 4 bases; nucleotides outside the gene matches: 8. The germline CDR1 and CDR2 sequences are KGHSH and LQKENI. The data were obtained in a study of OX40 agonist ivuxolimab in advanced cancers. Profiling relied on immunoSEQ multiplex PCR, and the TCRdb table lists in-frame clones only, not all of them. The data contain approximately 44,000 clones, more than 70% of them singletons. The clonotype comes from an adult with an advanced solid tumor such as melanoma, head and neck, liver or kidney cancer. V is TRBV18 and J is TRBJ2-1, with 7 positions matching TRBD2. The sample in question was CD4+ or CD8+ T cells sorted from blood, obtained in a trial of the OX40 agonist ivuxolimab. The DNA of the CDR3 is TGTGCCAGCTCAGTTTCTAGCGGTCCTTACAATGAGCAGTTCTTC. The encoded protein is CASSVSSGPYNEQFF.